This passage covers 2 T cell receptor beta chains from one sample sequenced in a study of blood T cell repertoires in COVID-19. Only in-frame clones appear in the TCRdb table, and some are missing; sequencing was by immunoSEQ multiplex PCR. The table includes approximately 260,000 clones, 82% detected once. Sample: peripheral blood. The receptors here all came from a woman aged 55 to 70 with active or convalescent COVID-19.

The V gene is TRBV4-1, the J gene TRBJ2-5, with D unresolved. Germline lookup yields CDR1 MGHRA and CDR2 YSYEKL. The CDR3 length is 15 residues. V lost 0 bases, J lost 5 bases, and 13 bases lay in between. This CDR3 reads CASSQDIARRETQYF. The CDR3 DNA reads TGCGCCAGCAGCCAAGATATCGCGCGGCGGGAGACCCAGTACTTC.

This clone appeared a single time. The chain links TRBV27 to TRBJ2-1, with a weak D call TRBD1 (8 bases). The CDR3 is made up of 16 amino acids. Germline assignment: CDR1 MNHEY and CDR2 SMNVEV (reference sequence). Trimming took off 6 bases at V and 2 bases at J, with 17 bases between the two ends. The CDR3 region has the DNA TGTGCCAGCAGCCAGCAAGCGGGACAGGCCTACAATGAGCAGTTCTTC. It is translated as CASSQQAGQAYNEQFF.